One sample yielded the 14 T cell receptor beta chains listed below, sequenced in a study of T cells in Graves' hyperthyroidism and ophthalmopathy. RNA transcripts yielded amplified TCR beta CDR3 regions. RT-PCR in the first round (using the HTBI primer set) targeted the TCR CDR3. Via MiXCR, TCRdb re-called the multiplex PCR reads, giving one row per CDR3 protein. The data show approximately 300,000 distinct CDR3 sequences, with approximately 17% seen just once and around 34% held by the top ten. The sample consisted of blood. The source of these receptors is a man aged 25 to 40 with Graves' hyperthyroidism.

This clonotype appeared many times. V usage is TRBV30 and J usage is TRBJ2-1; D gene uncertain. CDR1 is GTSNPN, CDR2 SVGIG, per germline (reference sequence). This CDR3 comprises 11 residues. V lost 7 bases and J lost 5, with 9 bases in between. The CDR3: CAFSQHNEQFF. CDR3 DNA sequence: TGTGCCTTCTCCCAACACAATGAGCAGTTCTTC. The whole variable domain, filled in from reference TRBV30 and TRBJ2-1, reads SQTIHQWPATLVQPVGSPLSLECTVEGTSNPNLYWYRQAAGRGLQLLFYSVGIGQISSEVPQNLSASRPQDRQFILSSKKLLLSDSGFYLCAFSQHNEQFFGPGTRLTVL.

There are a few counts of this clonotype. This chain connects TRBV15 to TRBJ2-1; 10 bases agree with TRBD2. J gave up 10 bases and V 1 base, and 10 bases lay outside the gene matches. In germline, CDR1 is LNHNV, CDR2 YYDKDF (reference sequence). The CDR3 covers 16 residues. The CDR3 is CATSRGAGGPGREQFF. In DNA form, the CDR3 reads TGTGCCACCAGCAGAGGAGCGGGAGGGCCGGGAAGAGAGCAGTTCTTC.

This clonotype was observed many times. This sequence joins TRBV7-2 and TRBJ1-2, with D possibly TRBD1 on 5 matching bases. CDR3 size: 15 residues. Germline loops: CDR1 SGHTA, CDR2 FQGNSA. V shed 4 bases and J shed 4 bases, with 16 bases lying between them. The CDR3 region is CASSSEPGLGYGYTF. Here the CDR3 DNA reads TGTGCCAGCAGCTCAGAGCCGGGACTTGGCTATGGCTACACCTTC.

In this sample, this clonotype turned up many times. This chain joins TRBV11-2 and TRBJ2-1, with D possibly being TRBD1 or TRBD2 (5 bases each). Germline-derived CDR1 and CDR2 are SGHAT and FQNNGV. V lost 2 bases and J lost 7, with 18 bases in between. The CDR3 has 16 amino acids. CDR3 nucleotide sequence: TGTGCCAGCAGCTTACGGTTGGGGGAGTGGTCTAATGAGCAGTTCTTC. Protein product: CASSLRLGEWSNEQFF.

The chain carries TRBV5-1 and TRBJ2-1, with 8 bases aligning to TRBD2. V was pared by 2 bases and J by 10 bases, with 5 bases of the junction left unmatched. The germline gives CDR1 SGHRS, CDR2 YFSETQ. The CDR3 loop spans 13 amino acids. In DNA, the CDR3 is TGCGCCAGCAGCTTCAGCGGGAGTCGGGAGCAGTTCTTC. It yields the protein CASSFSGSREQFF.

The chain's CDR3 is CATGGIWGEQYF. CDR3 bases: TGTGCCACGGGGGGTATTTGGGGCGAGCAGTACTTC. This sequence joins TRBV24-1 and TRBJ2-7; weak D call: TRBD2 (6 bases). CDR1 KGHDR and CDR2 SFDVKD come from the germline V gene. The V end lost 10 bases, the J end lost 6 bases, and 15 bases lay between the germline ends. The CDR3 consists of 12 residues.

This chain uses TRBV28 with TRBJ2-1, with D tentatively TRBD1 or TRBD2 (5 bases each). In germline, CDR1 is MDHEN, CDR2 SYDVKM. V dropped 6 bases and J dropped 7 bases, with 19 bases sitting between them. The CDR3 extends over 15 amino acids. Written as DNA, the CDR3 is TGTGCCAGCAGCAAAGGTGGGGGTGCCGGGAATGAGCAGTTCTTC. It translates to CASSKGGGAGNEQFF.

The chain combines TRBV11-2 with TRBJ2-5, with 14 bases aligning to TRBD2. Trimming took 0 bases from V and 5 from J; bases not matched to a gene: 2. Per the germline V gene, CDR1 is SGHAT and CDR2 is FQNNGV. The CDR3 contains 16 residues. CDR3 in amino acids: CASSLDRTSGRETQYF. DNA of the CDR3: TGTGCCAGCAGCTTAGATAGGACTAGCGGGAGGGAGACCCAGTACTTC.

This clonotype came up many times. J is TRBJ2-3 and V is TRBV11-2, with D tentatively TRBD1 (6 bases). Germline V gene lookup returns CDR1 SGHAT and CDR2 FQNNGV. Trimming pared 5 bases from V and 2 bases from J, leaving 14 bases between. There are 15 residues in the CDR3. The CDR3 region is CASSTWGRFTDTQYF. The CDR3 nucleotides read TGTGCCAGCAGCACATGGGGGCGGTTCACAGATACGCAGTATTTT. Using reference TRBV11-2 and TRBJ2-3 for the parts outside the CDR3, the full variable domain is EAGVAQSPRYKIIEKRQSVAFWCNPISGHATLYWYQQILGQGPKLLIQFQNNGVVDDSQLPKDRFSAERLKGVDSTLKIQPAKLEDSAVYLCASSTWGRFTDTQYFGPGTRLTVL.

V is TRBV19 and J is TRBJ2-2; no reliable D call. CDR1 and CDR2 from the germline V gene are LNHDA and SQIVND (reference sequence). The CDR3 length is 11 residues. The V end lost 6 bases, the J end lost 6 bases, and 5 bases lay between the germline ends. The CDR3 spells CASSQSGELFF. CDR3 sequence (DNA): TGTGCCAGTAGCCAGTCCGGGGAGCTGTTTTTT.

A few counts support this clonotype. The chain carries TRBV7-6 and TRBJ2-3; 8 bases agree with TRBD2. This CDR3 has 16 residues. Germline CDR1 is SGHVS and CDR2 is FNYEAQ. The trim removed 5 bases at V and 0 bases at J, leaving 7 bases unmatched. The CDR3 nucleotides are TGTGCCAGCAGCACAACTAGCGGTACTAGCACAGATACGCAGTATTTT. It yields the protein CASSTTSGTSTDTQYF.

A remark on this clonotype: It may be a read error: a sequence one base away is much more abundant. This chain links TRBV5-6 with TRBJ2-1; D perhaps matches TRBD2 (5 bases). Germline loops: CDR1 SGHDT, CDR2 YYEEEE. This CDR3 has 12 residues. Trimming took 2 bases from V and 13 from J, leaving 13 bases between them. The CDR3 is CASSFPRETQFF. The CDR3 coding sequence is TGTGCCAGCAGCTTCCCGAGGGAGACCCAGTTCTTC.

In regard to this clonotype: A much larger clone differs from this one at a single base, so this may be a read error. CDR3 DNA: TGTGCCAGCAGCTTGGGACAGGGGGCCGGGAACACCGGGGGGCTGTTTTTT. Translating gives CASSLGQGAGNTGGLFF. The chain recombines TRBV7-3 with TRBJ2-2, with 12 bases fitting TRBD1. The CDR3 runs 17 residues. Germline-derived CDR1 and CDR2 are SGHTA and FQGTGA.

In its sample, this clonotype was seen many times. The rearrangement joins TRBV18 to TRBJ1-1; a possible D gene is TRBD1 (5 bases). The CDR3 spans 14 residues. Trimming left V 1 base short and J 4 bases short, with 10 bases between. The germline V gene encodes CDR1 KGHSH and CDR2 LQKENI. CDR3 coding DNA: TGTGCCAGCTCACCACTGGACGGGGGCACTGAAGCTTTCTTT. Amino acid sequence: CASSPLDGGTEAFF.